Listed here are 4 T cell receptor beta chains from one sample, sequenced in a study of blood T cells in healthy people across ages (dated by TCRdb to the mid-2010s). The library was produced with 5' RACE. TCRdb records Illumina HiSeq 2500 as the sequencer. A second PCR of roughly 6 to 11 cycles was performed with a sample-barcoded 5' primer and a J-beta primer mix. TCRdb trimmed public reads at Q25 via fastp, called clones via MiXCR and kept in-frame beta chains. Rows with one shared CDR3 protein collapse into an entry with the most common genes and DNA. The sample data list 780,000 or so distinct CDR3 sequences, and approximately 53% of these were observed just once. The leading ten clones occupy approximately 40% of the sample. The sample consisted of blood. These receptors all come from a man at least 80 years old in good health.

This rearrangement joins TRBV7-3 to TRBJ2-1; 9 nucleotides line up with TRBD2. J lost 6 bases, V lost 4 bases, and 7 bases had no gene match. CDR1 and CDR2 from the germline V gene are SGHTA and FQGTGA. This CDR3 spans 15 amino acids. Here the CDR3 DNA reads TGTGCCAGCAGCTCCCGACTAGCGGCTATCAATGAGCAGTTCTTC. Protein product: CASSSRLAAINEQFF.

V and J are TRBV12-3 or TRBV12-4 and TRBJ2-3, with D tentatively TRBD2 (6 bases). V was trimmed by 5 bases and J by 2 bases, leaving 17 bases between them. The CDR3 extends over 16 amino acids. The CDR3 loop reads CASSPHGRDFTDTQYF. CDR3 nucleotide sequence: TGTGCCAGCAGTCCTCACGGTCGGGACTTCACAGATACGCAGTATTTT.

This chain joins TRBV2 and TRBJ2-1; 11 bases fit TRBD1. Germline lookup yields CDR1 SNHLY and CDR2 FYNNEI. CDR3 size: 15 residues. Losses at the gene ends were 2 bases for V and 6 bases for J; bases not matched to a gene: 3. The CDR3 nucleotides read TGTGCCAGCAGTGAAAGGGACAGGGGGGTCAATGAGCAGTTCTTC. Encoded protein: CASSERDRGVNEQFF. The whole variable domain, filled in from reference TRBV2 and TRBJ2-1, reads EPEVTQTPSHQVTQMGQEVILRCVPISNHLYFYWYRQILGQKVEFLVSFYNNEISEKSEIFDDQFSVERPDGSNFTLKIRSTKLEDSAMYFCASSERDRGVNEQFFGPGTRLTVL.

In its sample, this clonotype was seen many times. This sequence joins TRBV20-1 and TRBJ2-7, with 12 positions matching TRBD2. This CDR3 contains 14 residues. In germline, CDR1 is DFQATT, CDR2 SNEGSKA (reference sequence). V lost 5 bases and J lost 6; bases outside the gene matches: 8. CDR3 in amino acids: CSALRTSGNSEQYF. CDR3 nucleotide sequence: TGCAGTGCTCTTAGGACTAGCGGGAATAGCGAGCAGTACTTC.